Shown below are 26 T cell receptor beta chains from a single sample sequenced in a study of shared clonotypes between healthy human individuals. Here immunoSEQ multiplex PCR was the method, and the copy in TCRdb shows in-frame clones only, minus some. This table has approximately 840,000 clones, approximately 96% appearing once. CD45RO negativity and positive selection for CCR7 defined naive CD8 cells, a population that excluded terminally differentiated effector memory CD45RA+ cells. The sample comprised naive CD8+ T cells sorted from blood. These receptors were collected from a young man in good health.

CDR3 in amino acids: CASSSPGQGKYEQYF. The CDR3 DNA reads TGTGCCAGCAGCTCGCCGGGACAGGGGAAGTACGAGCAGTACTTC. This chain joins TRBV11-2 and TRBJ2-7; the match to TRBD1 covers 10 bases. The CDR3 has 15 residues. In germline, CDR1 is SGHAT, CDR2 FQNNGV. Unmatched junction bases numbered 7, after V lost 4 bases and J lost 4 bases.

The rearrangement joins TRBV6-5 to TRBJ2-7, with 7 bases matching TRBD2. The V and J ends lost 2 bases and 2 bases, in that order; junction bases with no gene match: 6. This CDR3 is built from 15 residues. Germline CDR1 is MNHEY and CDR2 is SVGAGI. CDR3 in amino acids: CASSYEAGVPYEQYF. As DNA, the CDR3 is TGTGCCAGCAGTTACGAGGCGGGAGTCCCCTACGAGCAGTACTTC.

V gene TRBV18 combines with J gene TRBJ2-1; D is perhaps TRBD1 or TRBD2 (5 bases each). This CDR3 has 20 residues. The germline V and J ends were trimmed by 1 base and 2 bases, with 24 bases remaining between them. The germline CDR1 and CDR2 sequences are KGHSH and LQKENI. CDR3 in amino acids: CASSPQGNDGTLKPYNEQFF. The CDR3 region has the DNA TGTGCCAGCTCACCACAGGGAAACGACGGGACGCTCAAGCCCTACAATGAGCAGTTCTTC.

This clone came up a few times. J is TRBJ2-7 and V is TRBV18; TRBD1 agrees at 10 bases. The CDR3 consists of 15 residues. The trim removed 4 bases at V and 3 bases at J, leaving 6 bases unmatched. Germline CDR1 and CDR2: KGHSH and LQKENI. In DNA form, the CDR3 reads TGTGCCAGCTCACTACCGGGACAGGGGATCTACGAGCAGTACTTC. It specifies CASSLPGQGIYEQYF.

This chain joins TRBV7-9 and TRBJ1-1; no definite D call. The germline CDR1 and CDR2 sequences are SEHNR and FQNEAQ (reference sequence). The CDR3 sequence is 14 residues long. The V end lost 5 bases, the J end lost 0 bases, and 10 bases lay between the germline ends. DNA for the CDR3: TGTGCCAGCAGCAAACAGAATGTGAACACTGAAGCTTTCTTT. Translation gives CASSKQNVNTEAFF.

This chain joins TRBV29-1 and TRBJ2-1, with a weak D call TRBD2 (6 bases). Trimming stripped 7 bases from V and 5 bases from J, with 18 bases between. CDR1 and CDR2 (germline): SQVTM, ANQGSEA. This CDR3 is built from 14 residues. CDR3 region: CSAGRSGTNNEQFF. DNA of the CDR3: TGCAGCGCCGGACGTAGCGGAACAAACAATGAGCAGTTCTTC.

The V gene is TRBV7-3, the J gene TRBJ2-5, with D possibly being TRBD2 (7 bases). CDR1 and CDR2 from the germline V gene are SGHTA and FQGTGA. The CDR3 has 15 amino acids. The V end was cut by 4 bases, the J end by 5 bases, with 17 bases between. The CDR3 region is CASSSWAGAGETQYF. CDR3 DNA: TGTGCCAGCAGCTCCTGGGCGGGGGCAGGCGAGACCCAGTACTTC.

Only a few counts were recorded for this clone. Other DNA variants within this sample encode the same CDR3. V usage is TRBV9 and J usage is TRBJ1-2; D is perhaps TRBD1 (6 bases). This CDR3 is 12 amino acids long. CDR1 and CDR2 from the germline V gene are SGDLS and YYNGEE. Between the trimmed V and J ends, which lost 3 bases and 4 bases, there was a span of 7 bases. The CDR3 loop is CASSDRVYGYTF. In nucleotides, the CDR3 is TGTGCCAGCAGCGACAGGGTCTATGGCTACACCTTC.

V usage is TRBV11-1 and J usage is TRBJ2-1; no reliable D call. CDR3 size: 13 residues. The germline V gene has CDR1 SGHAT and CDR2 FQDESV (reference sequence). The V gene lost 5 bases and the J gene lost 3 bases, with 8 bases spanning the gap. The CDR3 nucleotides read TGTGCCAGCAGCAGGGTAAGCTACAATGAGCAGTTCTTC. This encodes CASSRVSYNEQFF.

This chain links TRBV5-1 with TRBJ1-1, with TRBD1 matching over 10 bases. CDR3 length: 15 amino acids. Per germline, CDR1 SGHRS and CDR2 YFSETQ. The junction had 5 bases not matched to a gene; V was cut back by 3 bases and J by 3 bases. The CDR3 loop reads CASSSWTGGDTEAFF. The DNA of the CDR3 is TGCGCCAGCAGCTCCTGGACAGGGGGGGACACTGAAGCTTTCTTT.

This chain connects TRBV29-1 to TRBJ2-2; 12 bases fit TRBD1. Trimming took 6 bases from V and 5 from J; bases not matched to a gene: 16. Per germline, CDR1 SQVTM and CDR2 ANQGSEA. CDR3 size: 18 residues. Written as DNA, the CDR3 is TGCAGCGTCGCCCTTGGGACAGGGGGCCGATTGTTAACCGGGGAGCTGTTTTTT. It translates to CSVALGTGGRLLTGELFF.

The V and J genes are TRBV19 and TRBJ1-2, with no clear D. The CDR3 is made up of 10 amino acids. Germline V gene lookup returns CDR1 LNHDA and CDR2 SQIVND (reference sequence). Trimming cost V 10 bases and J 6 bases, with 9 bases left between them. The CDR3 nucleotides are TGTGCCACACGATCTGATGGCTACACCTTC. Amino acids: CATRSDGYTF.

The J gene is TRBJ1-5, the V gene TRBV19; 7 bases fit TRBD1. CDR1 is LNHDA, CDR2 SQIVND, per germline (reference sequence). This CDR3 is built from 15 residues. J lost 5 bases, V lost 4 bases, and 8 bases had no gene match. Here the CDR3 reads CASSTWTGGYQPQHF. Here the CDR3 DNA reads TGTGCCAGTAGTACCTGGACAGGAGGTTATCAGCCCCAGCATTTT. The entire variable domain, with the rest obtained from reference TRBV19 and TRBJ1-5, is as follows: DGGITQSPKYLFRKEGQNVTLSCEQNLNHDAMYWYRQDPGQGLRLIYYSQIVNDFQKGDIAEGYSVSREKKESFPLTVTSAQKNPTAFYLCASSTWTGGYQPQHFGDGTRLSIL.

The CDR3 sequence is CASSSFHSYEQYF. CDR3 DNA: TGTGCCAGCAGTTCCTTCCATTCCTACGAGCAGTACTTC. The chain combines TRBV2 with TRBJ2-7; D remains ambiguous. Trimming cost V 5 bases and J 1 base, with 9 bases left between them. CDR3 length: 13 amino acids. Germline V gene lookup returns CDR1 SNHLY and CDR2 FYNNEI.

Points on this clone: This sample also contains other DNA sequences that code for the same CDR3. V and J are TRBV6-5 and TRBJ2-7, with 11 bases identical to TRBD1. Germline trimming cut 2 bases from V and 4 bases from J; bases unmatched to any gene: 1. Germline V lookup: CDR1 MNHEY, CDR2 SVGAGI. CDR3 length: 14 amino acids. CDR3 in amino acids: CASSYGTGGYEQYF. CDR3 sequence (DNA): TGTGCCAGCAGTTACGGGACAGGGGGGTACGAGCAGTACTTC.

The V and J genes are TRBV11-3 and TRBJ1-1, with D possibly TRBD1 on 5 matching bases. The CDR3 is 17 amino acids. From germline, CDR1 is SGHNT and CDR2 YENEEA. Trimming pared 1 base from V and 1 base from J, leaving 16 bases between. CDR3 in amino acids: CASSLVQGKTTNTEAFF. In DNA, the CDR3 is TGTGCCAGCAGCTTAGTGCAGGGTAAGACTACGAACACTGAAGCTTTCTTT. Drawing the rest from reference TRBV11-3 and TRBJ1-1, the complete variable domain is EAGVVQSPRYKIIEKKQPVAFWCNPISGHNTLYWYLQNLGQGPELLIRYENEEAVDDSQLPKDRFSAERLKGVDSTLKIQPAELGDSAVYLCASSLVQGKTTNTEAFFGQGTRLTVV.

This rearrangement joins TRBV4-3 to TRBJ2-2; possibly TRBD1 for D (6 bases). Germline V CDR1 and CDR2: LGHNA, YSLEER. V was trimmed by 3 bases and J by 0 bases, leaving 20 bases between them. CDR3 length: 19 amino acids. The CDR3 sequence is CASSHVVRVDSSNTGELFF. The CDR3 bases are TGCGCCAGCAGCCATGTCGTTAGAGTGGACAGCTCGAACACCGGGGAGCTGTTTTTT.

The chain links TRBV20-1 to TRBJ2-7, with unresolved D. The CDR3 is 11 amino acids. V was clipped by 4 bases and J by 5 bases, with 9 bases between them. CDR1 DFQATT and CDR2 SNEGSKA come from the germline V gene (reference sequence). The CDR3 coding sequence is TGCAGTGCTACCCCGAGAGACGAGCAGTACTTC. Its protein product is CSATPRDEQYF.

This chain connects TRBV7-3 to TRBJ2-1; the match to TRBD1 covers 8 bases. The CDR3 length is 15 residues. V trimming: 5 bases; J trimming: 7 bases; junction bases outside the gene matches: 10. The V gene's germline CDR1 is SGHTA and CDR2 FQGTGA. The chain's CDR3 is CASSRGQGMRNEQFF. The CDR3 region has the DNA TGTGCCAGCAGCCGAGGACAGGGTATGAGGAATGAGCAGTTCTTC.

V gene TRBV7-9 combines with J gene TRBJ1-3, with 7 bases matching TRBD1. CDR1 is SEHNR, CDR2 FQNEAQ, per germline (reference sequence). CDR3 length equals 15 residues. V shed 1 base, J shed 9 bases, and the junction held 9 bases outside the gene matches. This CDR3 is CASSLVDRDGLTIYF. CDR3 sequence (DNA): TGTGCCAGCAGCTTAGTCGACAGGGACGGGCTCACCATATATTTT.

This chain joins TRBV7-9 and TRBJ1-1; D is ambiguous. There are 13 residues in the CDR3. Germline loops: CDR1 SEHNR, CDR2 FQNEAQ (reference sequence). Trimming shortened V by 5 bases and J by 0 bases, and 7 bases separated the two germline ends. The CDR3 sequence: CASSLVMNTEAFF. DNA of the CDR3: TGTGCCAGCAGCCTGGTCATGAACACTGAAGCTTTCTTT.

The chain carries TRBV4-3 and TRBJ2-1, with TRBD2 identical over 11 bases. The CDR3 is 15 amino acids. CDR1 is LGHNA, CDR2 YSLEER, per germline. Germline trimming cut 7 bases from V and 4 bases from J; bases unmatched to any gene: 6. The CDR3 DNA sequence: TGCGCCAGCACCACCGGGACTAGCGGTTACAATGAGCAGTTCTTC. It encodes CASTTGTSGYNEQFF.

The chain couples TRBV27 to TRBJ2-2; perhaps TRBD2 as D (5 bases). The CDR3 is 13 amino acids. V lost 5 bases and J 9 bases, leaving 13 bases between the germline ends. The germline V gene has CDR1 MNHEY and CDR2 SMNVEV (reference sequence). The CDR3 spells CASSPAGPRELFF. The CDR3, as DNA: TGTGCCAGCAGTCCCGCGGGCCCCCGGGAGCTGTTTTTT.

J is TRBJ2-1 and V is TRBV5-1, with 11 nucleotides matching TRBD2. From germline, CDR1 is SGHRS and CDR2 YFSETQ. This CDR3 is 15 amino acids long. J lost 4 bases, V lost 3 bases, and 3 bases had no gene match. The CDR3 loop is CASSWGTSGYNEQFF. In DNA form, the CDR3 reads TGCGCCAGCAGCTGGGGGACTAGCGGATACAATGAGCAGTTCTTC.

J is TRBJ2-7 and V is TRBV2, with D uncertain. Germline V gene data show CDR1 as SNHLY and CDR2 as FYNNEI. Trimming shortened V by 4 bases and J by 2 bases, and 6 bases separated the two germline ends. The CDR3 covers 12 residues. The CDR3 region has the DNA TGTGCCAGCAGTGGTGAGGCCTACGAGCAGTACTTC. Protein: CASSGEAYEQYF. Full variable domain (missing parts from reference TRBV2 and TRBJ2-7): EPEVTQTPSHQVTQMGQEVILRCVPISNHLYFYWYRQILGQKVEFLVSFYNNEISEKSEIFDDQFSVERPDGSNFTLKIRSTKLEDSAMYFCASSGEAYEQYFGPGTRLTVT.

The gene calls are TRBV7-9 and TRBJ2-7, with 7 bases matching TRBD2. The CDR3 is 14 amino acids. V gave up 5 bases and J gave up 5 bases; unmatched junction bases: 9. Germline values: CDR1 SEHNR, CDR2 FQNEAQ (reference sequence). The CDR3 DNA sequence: TGTGCCAGCAGCGCCGGCGGGAGTTGGCACGAGCAGTACTTC. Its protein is CASSAGGSWHEQYF.